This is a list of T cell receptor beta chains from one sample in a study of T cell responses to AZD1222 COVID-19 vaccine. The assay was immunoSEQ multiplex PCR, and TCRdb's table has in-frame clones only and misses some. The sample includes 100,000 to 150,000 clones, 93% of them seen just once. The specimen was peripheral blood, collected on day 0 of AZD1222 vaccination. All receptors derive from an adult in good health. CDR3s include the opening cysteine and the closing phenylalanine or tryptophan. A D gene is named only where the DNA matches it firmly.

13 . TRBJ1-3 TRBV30 CAWRYSSGNTIYF TGTGCCTGGAGATACAGCTCTGGAAACACCATATATTTT
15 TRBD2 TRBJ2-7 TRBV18 CASSPRTSGAYEQYF TGTGCCAGCTCACCGAGGACTAGCGGGGCATACGAGCAGTACTTC
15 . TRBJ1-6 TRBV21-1 CASSARRDQNSPLHF TGTGCCAGCAGCGCCCGCCGGGACCAAAATTCACCCCTCCACTTT
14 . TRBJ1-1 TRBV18 CASSPRSENTEAFF TGTGCCAGCTCACCACGGTCAGAGAACACTGAAGCTTTCTTT
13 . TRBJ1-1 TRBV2 CASTRGLDTEAFF TGTGCCAGCACTAGGGGATTGGACACTGAAGCTTTCTTT
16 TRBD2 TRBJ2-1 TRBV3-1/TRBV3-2 CASYLGGWSTYNEQFF TGTGCCAGCTATTTGGGGGGGTGGAGTACCTACAATGAGCAGTTCTTC
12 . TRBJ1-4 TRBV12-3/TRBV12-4 CASSETNEKLFF TGTGCCAGCAGCGAGACTAATGAAAAACTGTTTTTT
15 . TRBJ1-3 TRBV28 CASNREFLSGNTIYF TGTGCCAGCAATCGCGAGTTCCTCTCTGGAAACACCATATATTTT
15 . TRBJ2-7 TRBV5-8 CASSLLPGTSYEQYF TGTGCCAGCAGCTTGTTACCCGGGACATCATACGAGCAGTACTTC
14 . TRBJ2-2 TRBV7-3 CASSLNGNTGELFF TGTGCCAGCAGCTTAAATGGCAACACCGGGGAGCTGTTTTTT
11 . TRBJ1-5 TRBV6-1 CASSERGPQHF TGTGCCAGCAGTGAACGAGGGCCCCAGCATTTT
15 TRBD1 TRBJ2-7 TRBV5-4 CASSLVGTGSYEQYF TGTGCCAGCAGCTTGGTGGGGACAGGATCCTACGAGCAGTACTTC
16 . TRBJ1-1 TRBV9 CASSVGAGVDGTEAFF TGTGCCAGCAGCGTAGGGGCAGGGGTTGACGGCACTGAAGCTTTCTTT
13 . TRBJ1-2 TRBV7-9 CASSLLDFGGYTF TGTGCCAGCAGCTTACTGGATTTTGGGGGCTACACCTTC
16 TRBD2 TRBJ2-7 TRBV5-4 CASSLFSGGDSYEQYF TGTGCCAGCAGCTTATTTAGCGGGGGGGACTCTTACGAGCAGTACTTC
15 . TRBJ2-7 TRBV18 CASSPTGPPGNEQYF TGTGCCAGCTCTCCCACCGGGCCCCCGGGGAACGAGCAGTACTTC
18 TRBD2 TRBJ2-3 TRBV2 CASRITSGGAGMGDTQYF TGTGCCAGCCGGATTACTAGCGGGGGGGCCGGAATGGGAGATACGCAGTATTTT
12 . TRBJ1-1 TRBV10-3 CAISDRNTEAFF TGTGCCATCAGTGACCGGAACACTGAAGCTTTCTTT
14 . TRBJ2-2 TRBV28 CASTLRAKPGELFF TGTGCCAGCACCCTACGAGCCAAACCCGGGGAGCTGTTTTTT
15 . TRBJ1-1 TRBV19 CASSMMIGRGTEAFF TGTGCCAGTAGTATGATGATTGGGCGGGGGACTGAAGCTTTCTTT
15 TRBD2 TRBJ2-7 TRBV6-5 CASRNPGLAGRSEYF TGTGCCAGCAGGAACCCGGGACTAGCGGGACGTAGCGAGTACTTC
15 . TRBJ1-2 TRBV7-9 CASSPWDTTNYGYTF TGTGCCAGCAGCCCGTGGGACACCACTAACTATGGCTACACCTTC
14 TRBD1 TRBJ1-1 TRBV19 CASSRRQGGTEAFF TGTGCCAGTAGCCGTCGACAGGGTGGCACTGAAGCTTTCTTT
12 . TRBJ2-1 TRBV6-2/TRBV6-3 CASSYGGNEQFF TGTGCCAGCAGTTACGGCGGAAATGAGCAGTTCTTC